This is a list of T cell receptor beta chains from one sample in a study of T cells in Graves' hyperthyroidism and ophthalmopathy. Each CDR3 protein is one row after TCRdb ran MiXCR on the multiplex PCR reads. The table shows about 420,000 distinct CDR3 sequences, with about 13% occurring only once. Source material: blood. The origin of the receptors is a woman younger than 30 with Graves' hyperthyroidism. Both conserved end residues are part of each CDR3. D genes are given only for firm matches. Rows give clone size only sometimes, using once, few, many, or a class for an expanded clone.

v_call	j_call	d_call	clone_size	cdr3_aa	cdr3_nt
TRBV6-1	TRBJ2-1	-	many	CASSESGASYNEQFF	TGTGCCAGCAGTGAAAGCGGTGCCTCCTACAATGAGCAGTTCTTC
TRBV2	TRBJ2-1	TRBD2	-	CASRRTSGRNNNEQFF	TGTGCCAGCAGAAGGACTAGCGGGAGAAACAACAATGAGCAGTTCTTC
TRBV20-1	TRBJ2-5	TRBD2	many	CSARRASGTQETQYF	TGCAGTGCTAGAAGGGCTAGCGGGACACAAGAGACCCAGTACTTC
TRBV30	TRBJ2-1	TRBD2	many	CAWSVVAGGYNEQFF	TGTGCCTGGAGTGTAGTGGCGGGAGGCTACAATGAGCAGTTCTTC
TRBV20-1	TRBJ2-7	TRBD2	many	CSAPGLAGSYEQYF	TGCAGTGCTCCAGGACTAGCGGGATCCTACGAGCAGTACTTC
TRBV11-3	TRBJ1-1	-	many	CASSFAPMTEAFF	TGTGCCAGCAGCTTCGCTCCGATGACTGAAGCTTTCTTT
TRBV5-1	TRBJ1-1	-	-	CASSPTPRNTEALF	TGCGCCAGCAGTCCGACACCTAGAAACACTGAAGCTCTCTTT
TRBV3-1	TRBJ2-2	-	many	CASSPLNTGELFF	TGTGCCAGCAGTCCACTAAACACCGGGGAGCTGTTTTTT
TRBV6-5	TRBJ1-1	-	-	CASSYSFGGTEALF	TGTGCCAGCAGTTACTCTTTTGGGGGCACTGAAGCTCTCTTT
TRBV12-3/TRBV12-4	TRBJ2-7	TRBD2	many	CASSLETSDSYEQYF	TGTGCCAGCAGTTTAGAGACTAGCGATTCCTACGAGCAGTACTTC
TRBV3-1	TRBJ1-2	-	many	CASSQVAEGYGYTF	TGTGCCAGCAGCCAAGTAGCCGAGGGCTATGGCTACACCTTC
TRBV20-1	TRBJ2-6	-	-	CSARDFGSGSGANVLTF	TGCAGTGCTAGAGATTTCGGAAGCGGCTCTGGGGCCAACGTCCTGACTTTC
TRBV7-2	TRBJ1-5	TRBD1	many	CASSPQQGARQPQHF	TGTGCCAGCAGCCCCCAACAGGGGGCCAGGCAGCCCCAGCATTTT
TRBV5-5	TRBJ2-7	TRBD2	few	CASSTGGRDDEQYF	TGTGCCAGCAGCACGGGGGGGAGAGACGATGAGCAGTACTTC
TRBV7-9	TRBJ2-5	-	-	CASSPRTWDTERETQYF	TGTGCCAGCAGCCCCCGGACATGGGACACCGAGAGAGAGACCCAGTACTTC